These 11 T cell receptor beta chains share one sample of origin, sequenced in a study of OX40 agonist ivuxolimab in advanced cancers. Data came from immunoSEQ multiplex PCR; TCRdb stores just in-frame clones and leaves some out. The sample holds 30,000 to 40,000 clones, around nine tenths seen once. Specimen: CD4+ or CD8+ T cells sorted from blood, collected in a trial of the OX40 agonist ivuxolimab. These receptors were collected from an adult with an advanced solid tumor such as melanoma, head and neck, liver or kidney cancer.

This sequence joins TRBV7-1 and TRBJ1-5; TRBD1 is a possible D gene (5 bases). TRBV7-1 is labeled an ORF, and its function is uncertain. Trimming stripped 4 bases from V and 8 bases from J, with 9 bases between. The CDR3 spans 12 residues. The CDR3 sequence: CASSWGREPQHF. The CDR3 DNA reads TGTGCCAGCAGCTGGGGCAGGGAGCCCCAGCATTTT.

V usage is TRBV28 and J usage is TRBJ2-5; tentatively, D is TRBD1 or TRBD2 (5 bases each). CDR3 length: 14 amino acids. V was cut by 7 bases and J by 1 base, with 13 bases left in between. Germline loops: CDR1 MDHEN, CDR2 SYDVKM. CDR3 loop: CASKNPGAQETQYF. Here the CDR3 DNA reads TGTGCCAGCAAAAACCCCGGGGCCCAAGAGACCCAGTACTTC.

The V and J genes are TRBV7-2 and TRBJ1-3; D is undetermined. Per germline, CDR1 SGHTA and CDR2 FQGNSA. This CDR3 is 14 amino acids long. V lost 7 bases and J 3 bases, leaving 13 bases between the germline ends. This CDR3 is CASTHGVNGNTIYF. The CDR3, as DNA: TGTGCCAGCACCCATGGGGTTAATGGAAACACCATATATTTT. Combining the CDR3 with reference TRBV7-2 and TRBJ1-3 gives the whole variable domain GAGVSQSPSNKVTEKGKDVELRCDPISGHTALYWYRQSLGQGLEFLIYFQGNSAPDKSGLPSDRFSAERTGGSVSTLTIQRTQQEDSAVYLCASTHGVNGNTIYFGEGSWLTVV.

The V and J genes are TRBV4-1 and TRBJ2-4; D remains ambiguous. V lost 1 base, J lost 0 bases, and 10 bases lay in between. The CDR3 is made up of 16 amino acids. Germline assignment: CDR1 MGHRA and CDR2 YSYEKL. DNA for the CDR3: TGCGCCAGCAGCCAAGCCGGGTTTCTAGCCAAAAACATTCAGTACTTC. It yields the protein CASSQAGFLAKNIQYF.

The genes are TRBV4-1 and TRBJ2-5; 10 bases align to TRBD2. The CDR3 runs to 20 residues. J was trimmed by 4 bases and V by 0 bases; bases with no gene match: 17. The germline V gene has CDR1 MGHRA and CDR2 YSYEKL. The CDR3 loop is CASSQDLRPSGRGVGETQYF. CDR3 in DNA: TGCGCCAGCAGCCAAGATTTAAGGCCTAGCGGGAGAGGAGTGGGAGAGACCCAGTACTTC.

The J gene is TRBJ2-7, the V gene TRBV5-6, with no clear D. The CDR3 totals 14 residues. The V end was cut by 1 base, the J end by 1 base, with 9 bases between. The germline V gene has CDR1 SGHDT and CDR2 YYEEEE. This chain's CDR3 is CASSLKAQSYEQYF. CDR3 in DNA: TGTGCCAGCAGCTTGAAAGCCCAATCCTACGAGCAGTACTTC.

This chain links TRBV27 with TRBJ2-3, with D possibly matching TRBD2 (5 bases). Per germline, CDR1 MNHEY and CDR2 SMNVEV (reference sequence). This CDR3 has 17 amino acids. Trimming stripped 6 bases from V and 2 bases from J, with 21 bases between. This CDR3 is CASRTHSGSAPTDTQYF. The CDR3 DNA follows: TGTGCCAGCAGGACTCACAGCGGCAGTGCCCCCACAGATACGCAGTATTTT.

The chain has TRBV9 and TRBJ2-1; no definite D call. The CDR3 has 14 residues. CDR1 SGDLS and CDR2 YYNGEE come from the germline V gene. Trimming removed 3 bases from V and 8 bases from J, with 15 bases in between. The CDR3 DNA follows: TGTGCCAGCAGCGGCGGCAACGACCGGGATGAGCAGTTCTTC. Amino acids: CASSGGNDRDEQFF.

V gene TRBV6-1 combines with J gene TRBJ1-5; TRBD1 agrees at 8 bases. Trimming at V came to 2 bases and at J to 4 bases, leaving 10 bases not matched to a gene. The germline V gene has CDR1 MNHNS and CDR2 SASEGT. This CDR3 comprises 17 residues. CDR3 DNA: TGTGCCAGCAGTGAAAATATCAGGGGGCAGGCGAATCAGCCCCAGCATTTT. It encodes CASSENIRGQANQPQHF.

This clone was seen a single time. As DNA, the CDR3 is TGTGCCAGCACTATCCACAGGACCCAAGCTTTCTTT. This encodes CASTIHRTQAFF. This chain uses TRBV5-6 with TRBJ1-1; tentatively, D is TRBD1 (5 bases). CDR1 SGHDT and CDR2 YYEEEE come from the germline V gene. Trimming pared 6 bases from V and 9 bases from J, leaving 15 bases between. The CDR3 totals 12 residues. Full variable domain (remainder filled in from reference TRBV5-6 and TRBJ1-1): DAGVTQSPTHLIKTRGQQVTLRCSPKSGHDTVSWYQQALGQGPQFIFQYYEEEERQRGNFPDRFSGHQFPNYSSELNVNALLLGDSALYLCASTIHRTQAFFGQGTRLTVV.

Comment on this clone: One end of the junction fails to match germline, which may point to a read error. Other DNA sequences in this specimen translate into the identical CDR3. The rearrangement links TRBV27 to TRBJ2-5; 7 bases line up with TRBD2. CDR1 and CDR2 from the germline V gene are MNHEY and SMNVEV (reference sequence). The CDR3 totals 18 residues. DNA for the CDR3: TGTGCCAGCAGTCCCTCGCCCAATCTAGCGGCCGCCCAAGAGACTCAGTACTTC. This translates into CASSPSPNLAAAQETQYF.